These 5 T cell receptor beta chains were sequenced from one sample in a study of human T cells and chemical hapten exposure. Time point here: patch test 3, about 24 weeks after DPC sensitization. Treatment reported: therapeutic diphenylcyclopropenone sensitization with weekly scalp DPC. Via MiXCR, TCRdb re-called the RACE reads, giving one row per CDR3 protein. The profile shows 80,000 to 100,000 distinct CDR3 sequences, roughly 27% of them singletons. The material sequenced was whole blood, taken in connection with sensitization to the hapten diphenylcyclopropenone (DPC). These receptors all stem from a man aged 40-55 years with alopecia areata. Some clones in this sample may be carry-over from other donors' samples.

The V call is TRBV27, the J call TRBJ1-6, with D possibly matching TRBD1 (5 bases). V was shortened by 5 bases and J by 6 bases, with 11 bases between the two germline ends. Germline assignment: CDR1 MNHEY and CDR2 SMNVEV (reference sequence). This CDR3 is 14 amino acids long. CDR3 in amino acids: CASSRQLLNSPLHF. CDR3 in DNA: TGTGCCAGCAGTCGACAGCTACTTAATTCACCCCTCCACTTT.

The chain combines TRBV12-3 or TRBV12-4 with TRBJ2-7; D unclear. This CDR3 has 12 residues. V was pared by 2 bases and J by 3 bases, with 5 bases between. The CDR3 DNA sequence: TGTGCCAGCAGTTTAAAGTACTACGAGCAGTACTTC. Protein sequence: CASSLKYYEQYF.

The CDR3 DNA reads as TGTGCCAGCAGCCAAGGCACAGGCCATTTACAAGAGACCCAGTACTTC. Its protein product is CASSQGTGHLQETQYF. The chain carries TRBV4-2 and TRBJ2-5; D might be TRBD1 (5 bases). The V end was cut by 1 base, the J end by 2 bases, with 14 bases between. The length of the CDR3 is 16 residues. Germline CDR1 LGHNA, CDR2 YNFKEQ.

V is TRBV28 and J is TRBJ1-2; possible D gene TRBD1, 6 bases. Germline V gives CDR1 MDHEN, CDR2 SYDVKM. The CDR3 is 15 amino acids. V was trimmed by 6 bases and J by 0 bases, leaving 14 bases between them. The CDR3 sequence is CASRWGAGTNYGYTF. The CDR3 DNA reads as TGTGCCAGCAGGTGGGGGGCTGGTACTAACTATGGCTACACCTTC.

This clonotype was counted a few times. The chain carries TRBV3-1 and TRBJ2-5, with D possibly matching TRBD1 (6 bases). The V gene's germline CDR1 is LGHDT and CDR2 YNNKEL (reference sequence). The CDR3 sequence is 16 residues long. Deletions cut 3 bases from V and 0 bases from J, with 14 bases between. CDR3: CASSQSDRRYQETQYF. In DNA, the CDR3 is TGTGCCAGCAGCCAGTCGGACAGAAGGTACCAAGAGACCCAGTACTTC.